These 30 T cell receptor beta chains originate from one sample sequenced in a study. TCRdb reprocessed the RT-PCR reads with MiXCR, giving one entry per CDR3 protein. In the table there are approximately 720,000 distinct CDR3 sequences, 14% of which are singletons. Sequenced material: memory CD4+ T cells from blood. These receptors were collected from a female donor in good health, serving as a healthy control.

This chain joins TRBV4-2 and TRBJ2-3, with 7 bases identical to TRBD2. Per germline, CDR1 LGHNA and CDR2 YNFKEQ. V shed 0 bases and J 2 bases; nucleotides not matched to a gene: 2. The CDR3 contains 15 residues. The CDR3 DNA sequence: TGTGCCAGCAGCCAAGACACTAGCGTCACAGATACGCAGTATTTT. It is translated as CASSQDTSVTDTQYF.

As regards this clonotype: One end of the junction fails to match germline, which may point to a read error. V usage is TRBV7-7 and J usage is TRBJ2-1; D gene unclear. The CDR3 has 13 residues. CDR1 SSHAT and CDR2 FNYEAQ come from the germline V gene (reference sequence). CDR3 sequence reads: CASSIGVYNEQFF. CDR3 bases: TGTGCTAGCAGCATTGGGGTTTACAATGAGCAGTTCTTC.

This clonotype was seen a few times. This chain links TRBV28 with TRBJ2-7; possibly TRBD1 or TRBD2 for D (5 bases each). V gave up 1 base and J gave up 7 bases, with 8 bases separating them. CDR1 is MDHEN, CDR2 SYDVKM, per germline. The CDR3 is 12 residues long. CDR3 in amino acids: CASSLLGEEQYF. The CDR3 nucleotides read TGTGCCAGCAGTTTATTGGGGGAGGAGCAGTACTTC.

This CDR3 is CASSLATGDDYGYTF. In DNA form, the CDR3 reads TGTGCCAGCAGCTTAGCGACGGGGGATGACTATGGCTACACCTTC. This sequence joins TRBV7-2 and TRBJ1-2, with D perhaps TRBD1 (5 bases). V lost 0 bases, J lost 3 bases, and 11 bases lay in between. The CDR3 has 15 amino acids. CDR1 SGHTA and CDR2 FQGNSA come from the germline V gene. The variable domain in full, with the rest retrieved from reference TRBV7-2 and TRBJ1-2, is GAGVSQSPSNKVTEKGKDVELRCDPISGHTALYWYRQSLGQGLEFLIYFQGNSAPDKSGLPSDRFSAERTGGSVSTLTIQRTQQEDSAVYLCASSLATGDDYGYTFGSGTRLTVV.

This chain connects TRBV2 to TRBJ2-5, with unresolved D. CDR1 and CDR2 from the germline V gene are SNHLY and FYNNEI. V shed 7 bases and J shed 0 bases, with 15 bases lying between them. The CDR3 sequence is 15 residues long. DNA of the CDR3: TGTGCCAGCAAGAGTCTGGGCGGATACCAAGAGACCCAGTACTTC. This encodes CASKSLGGYQETQYF.

The chain carries TRBV7-9 and TRBJ1-4; possibly TRBD1 for D (5 bases). Per germline, CDR1 SEHNR and CDR2 FQNEAQ (reference sequence). CDR3 length: 15 amino acids. V lost 1 base, J lost 14 bases, and 20 bases lay in between. The CDR3 sequence is CASSLGVSGQGGLFF. Here the CDR3 DNA reads TGTGCCAGCAGCTTAGGTGTCTCAGGTCAGGGAGGTCTGTTTTTT.

This clonotype has ten or more counts. The rearrangement joins TRBV29-1 to TRBJ2-3; D remains unclear. There are 14 residues in the CDR3. Germline CDR1 SQVTM, CDR2 ANQGSEA. V was shortened by 4 bases and J by 0 bases, with 11 bases between the two germline ends. The CDR3 region has the DNA TGCAGCGTTGCCGCTAAGATTAGCACAGATACGCAGTATTTT. This translates into CSVAAKISTDTQYF.

The rearrangement uses TRBV20-1 and TRBJ1-3; no firm D call. The CDR3 is made up of 15 amino acids. V was pared by 0 bases and J by 0 bases, with 9 bases between. Germline assignment: CDR1 DFQATT and CDR2 SNEGSKA (reference sequence). The CDR3: CSARDGGPSGNTIYF. The CDR3 DNA reads as TGCAGTGCTAGAGACGGCGGTCCCTCTGGAAACACCATATATTTT.

The sample holds a few counts of this clonotype. The CDR3 loop reads CASSHTGGVETQYF. CDR3 in DNA: TGTGCCAGCAGCCATACAGGGGGCGTGGAGACCCAGTACTTC. The chain links TRBV7-9 to TRBJ2-5, with 9 nucleotides matching TRBD1. The CDR3 is 14 amino acids. The V gene's germline CDR1 is SEHNR and CDR2 FQNEAQ (reference sequence). V shed 5 bases, J shed 5 bases, and the junction held 6 bases outside the gene matches.

This clonotype was picked up a small number of times. The chain joins TRBV7-2 to TRBJ2-6, with D perhaps TRBD2 (6 bases). Trimming shortened V by 5 bases and J by 0 bases, and 14 bases separated the two germline ends. The CDR3 sequence is 17 residues long. The germline V gene has CDR1 SGHTA and CDR2 FQGNSA. The CDR3 reads CASSIGTSSSGANVLTF. CDR3 in DNA: TGTGCCAGCAGCATTGGGACTTCAAGCTCTGGGGCCAACGTCCTGACTTTC.

This clonotype was seen more than once but under ten times. This chain joins TRBV6-1 and TRBJ2-1; the D gene is possibly TRBD2 (5 bases). V shed 0 bases and J shed 9 bases, with 15 bases lying between them. The CDR3 runs to 15 residues. From germline, CDR1 is MNHNS and CDR2 SASEGT. The CDR3 loop is CASSEARLPTSEQFF. Written as DNA, the CDR3 is TGTGCCAGCAGTGAAGCGCGACTACCTACGAGTGAGCAGTTCTTC.

This chain joins TRBV2 and TRBJ2-7; the match to TRBD1 covers 11 bases. The junction had 7 bases not matched to a gene; V was cut back by 6 bases and J by 9 bases. Germline CDR1 is SNHLY and CDR2 is FYNNEI. The CDR3 has 13 residues. The CDR3, as DNA: TGTGCCAGCAGCCGGACAGGGGGCGAATGGCAGTACTTC. Translated: CASSRTGGEWQYF.

This clonotype was seen at least ten times. V and J are TRBV20-1 and TRBJ1-1; D is uncertain. V lost 2 bases and J 0 bases, leaving 16 bases between the germline ends. The germline gives CDR1 DFQATT, CDR2 SNEGSKA (reference sequence). The CDR3 extends over 16 amino acids. CDR3 loop: CSARRHGAYLNTEAFF. CDR3 bases: TGCAGTGCTAGAAGGCACGGCGCCTACTTGAACACTGAAGCTTTCTTT.

The chain combines TRBV7-2 with TRBJ2-1, with D perhaps TRBD2 (6 bases). The CDR3 consists of 14 residues. Germline assignment: CDR1 SGHTA and CDR2 FQGNSA. Deletions cut 4 bases from V and 6 bases from J, with 13 bases between. The CDR3 DNA reads TGTGCCAGCAGCTATCGGGACTCCCTCAATGAGCAGTTCTTC. Its protein product is CASSYRDSLNEQFF. The variable domain in full, with the rest retrieved from reference TRBV7-2 and TRBJ2-1, is GAGVSQSPSNKVTEKGKDVELRCDPISGHTALYWYRQSLGQGLEFLIYFQGNSAPDKSGLPSDRFSAERTGGSVSTLTIQRTQQEDSAVYLCASSYRDSLNEQFFGPGTRLTVL.

The V and J genes are TRBV6-5 and TRBJ1-5; D is perhaps TRBD1 (6 bases). V was clipped by 5 bases and J by 5 bases, with 10 bases between them. Looked up from germline, CDR1 is MNHEY and CDR2 is SVGAGI. The CDR3 is 13 amino acids. CDR3 loop: CASSGHRDQPQHF. The CDR3 DNA reads as TGTGCCAGCAGTGGACACAGGGATCAGCCCCAGCATTTT.

This clonotype was seen only a few times. The chain carries TRBV18 and TRBJ2-7, with 7 bases lining up with TRBD2. CDR1 is KGHSH, CDR2 LQKENI, per germline. V was pared by 3 bases and J by 3 bases, with 5 bases of the junction left unmatched. CDR3 size: 14 residues. CDR3 in amino acids: CASSPRGGNYEQYF. DNA of the CDR3: TGTGCCAGCTCACCCCGGGGAGGGAACTACGAGCAGTACTTC.

This clonotype was observed many times. The chain uses TRBV12-3 or TRBV12-4 and TRBJ2-7, with D possibly being TRBD1 or TRBD2 (5 bases each). V was shortened by 5 bases and J by 6 bases, with 17 bases between the two germline ends. This CDR3 spans 14 amino acids. Here the CDR3 reads CASSTGTDLGEQYF. The CDR3 DNA reads as TGTGCCAGCAGTACCGGGACGGATCTAGGCGAGCAGTACTTC.

The chain links TRBV6-5 to TRBJ1-2, with 7 nucleotides matching TRBD1. The CDR3 is made up of 15 amino acids. V was clipped by 2 bases and J by 2 bases; unmatched bases: 5. Per the germline V gene, CDR1 is MNHEY and CDR2 is SVGAGI. The CDR3 reads CASSYHRDSNYGYTF. The CDR3 nucleotides are TGTGCCAGCAGTTACCATAGGGACAGCAACTATGGCTACACCTTC.

A few counts support this clonotype. The genes are TRBV4-3 and TRBJ2-1, with TRBD2 matching over 14 bases. The CDR3 runs 22 residues. Germline V lookup: CDR1 LGHNA, CDR2 YSLEER. Trimming took 2 bases from V and 7 from J; bases not matched to a gene: 22. The CDR3 is CASSQRRNPGLAGAESGNEQFF. The CDR3 DNA sequence: TGCGCCAGCAGCCAACGCAGGAATCCGGGACTAGCGGGAGCGGAATCGGGGAATGAGCAGTTCTTC.

The chain uses TRBV11-3 and TRBJ2-5; 8 bases line up with TRBD1. The V gene's germline CDR1 is SGHNT and CDR2 YENEEA. The CDR3 totals 15 residues. V lost 8 bases and J lost 3; bases outside the gene matches: 11. As DNA, the CDR3 is TGTGCCAGCTCAAAGACCGGGACAGGAGAAGAGACCCAGTACTTC. It translates to CASSKTGTGEETQYF.

DNA for the CDR3: TGTGCCAGCAGCTCCTACCAGGGGCAGTTCTTC. The encoded protein is CASSSYQGQFF. The chain is built from TRBV7-2 and TRBJ2-1; maybe TRBD1 (5 bases). Germline V gene lookup returns CDR1 SGHTA and CDR2 FQGNSA. This CDR3 has 11 residues. Trimming cost V 4 bases and J 12 bases, with 10 bases left between them.

The gene calls are TRBV29-1 and TRBJ2-1; TRBD2 is a possible D gene (5 bases). CDR1 and CDR2 from the germline V gene are SQVTM and ANQGSEA. Trimming removed 5 bases from V and 9 bases from J, with 17 bases in between. The CDR3 totals 13 residues. The CDR3 coding sequence is TGCAGCGTTTGCCCCCTTCCTGAGGGTGAGCAGTTCTTC. Its protein is CSVCPLPEGEQFF.

This clonotype was seen at least ten times. V is TRBV15 and J is TRBJ2-7; D is uncertain. CDR3 length equals 15 residues. The V and J ends lost 2 bases and 2 bases respectively, with 13 bases between them. Germline lookup yields CDR1 LNHNV and CDR2 YYDKDF (reference sequence). CDR3 residues: CATSRQAAPTYEQYF. The CDR3, as DNA: TGTGCCACCAGCAGACAGGCGGCTCCCACCTACGAGCAGTACTTC.

This clonotype occurred a few times. The chain uses TRBV18 and TRBJ2-4, with D possibly matching TRBD2 (6 bases). In germline, CDR1 is KGHSH, CDR2 LQKENI. Trimming stripped 2 bases from V and 9 bases from J, with 20 bases between. The CDR3 runs 16 residues. In nucleotides, the CDR3 is TGTGCCAGCTCACCAGTCGTCACCAACCAGGGAGGCATTCAGTACTTC. Translated, it gives CASSPVVTNQGGIQYF.

This clonotype was detected only a few times. The V call is TRBV6-2 or TRBV6-3, the J call TRBJ2-1, with a tentative D call TRBD1 (5 bases). Trimming cost V 4 bases and J 2 bases, with 9 bases left between them. CDR3 length: 14 residues. Germline V lookup: CDR1 MNHEY, CDR2 SVGEGT. The chain's CDR3 is CASSLRQPYNEQFF. CDR3 DNA sequence: TGTGCCAGCAGTTTGCGACAGCCCTACAATGAGCAGTTCTTC.

Ten or more counts support this clonotype. The chain's CDR3 is CASSLLGTSGETQYF. CDR3 nucleotides: TGTGCCAGCAGCTTATTGGGGACTAGCGGGGAGACCCAGTACTTC. V gene TRBV7-2 combines with J gene TRBJ2-5; the match to TRBD2 covers 12 bases. The germline V gene encodes CDR1 SGHTA and CDR2 FQGNSA. V shed 2 bases, J shed 5 bases, and the junction held 3 bases outside the gene matches. The CDR3 extends over 15 amino acids.

At least ten counts were recorded for this clonotype. The chain recombines TRBV29-1 with TRBJ2-3, with TRBD1 identical over 8 bases. Germline V gives CDR1 SQVTM, CDR2 ANQGSEA. After removal of 7 bases from V and 4 bases from J, the junction contained 10 bases not matched to a gene. The CDR3 totals 14 residues. This chain's CDR3 is CSADIRGLADTQYF. Written as DNA, the CDR3 is TGCAGCGCCGATATCAGGGGGCTCGCAGATACGCAGTATTTT.

This clonotype occurred many times. This chain connects TRBV12-3 or TRBV12-4 to TRBJ2-1; no clear D. The CDR3 extends over 14 amino acids. V was clipped by 3 bases and J by 3 bases, with 9 bases between them. The chain's CDR3 is CASSFAPNYNEQFF. In nucleotides, the CDR3 is TGTGCCAGCAGTTTTGCGCCCAACTACAATGAGCAGTTCTTC.

J is TRBJ1-1 and V is TRBV20-1; TRBD1 is a possible D gene (6 bases). The ends were cut back, 6 bases at V and 6 bases at J, with 14 bases in the middle. Per germline, CDR1 DFQATT and CDR2 SNEGSKA (reference sequence). The CDR3 spans 12 residues. The CDR3 sequence is CSAFRTAPEAFF. The CDR3 DNA sequence: TGCAGTGCCTTCCGGACAGCCCCTGAAGCTTTCTTT.

V gene TRBV14 combines with J gene TRBJ1-6; no definite D call. This CDR3 comprises 15 residues. Germline V gives CDR1 SGHDN, CDR2 FVKESK. The V end was cut by 1 base, the J end by 5 bases, with 9 bases between. The CDR3 nucleotides are TGTGCCAGCAGCCAAGTGGGCAGGCATAATTCACCCCTCCACTTT. Its protein is CASSQVGRHNSPLHF.